Presented here are 17 T cell receptor beta chains from one specimen sequenced in a study of blood T cell repertoires in COVID-19. Measured with immunoSEQ multiplex PCR; TCRdb has only the in-frame clones, and not every one. The table includes hundreds of thousands of clones, around 87% detected once. The sample was peripheral blood. These TCRs come from a man in his sixties or seventies with acute or convalescent COVID-19.

This clone has just a few counts. The chain employs TRBV19 and TRBJ2-2, with 8 bases fitting TRBD1. The ends lost 4 bases at V and 8 bases at J; junction bases unmatched: 3. CDR3 size: 13 residues. Per germline, CDR1 LNHDA and CDR2 SQIVND (reference sequence). The CDR3 region is CASSTRDRGELFF. CDR3 sequence (DNA): TGTGCCAGTAGTACCCGGGACAGGGGGGAGCTGTTTTTT.

The J gene is TRBJ2-1, the V gene TRBV18, with 11 bases fitting TRBD2. V dropped 4 bases and J dropped 3; count of bases not matched to a gene: 2. CDR1 is KGHSH, CDR2 LQKENI, per germline. This CDR3 region has 15 residues. CDR3 in amino acids: CASSLTSGGYNEQFF. The DNA for the CDR3 is TGTGCCAGCTCACTCACTAGCGGGGGCTACAATGAGCAGTTCTTC.

This clone was observed once. The chain couples TRBV7-2 to TRBJ2-7; D call uncertain. In germline, CDR1 is SGHTA, CDR2 FQGNSA. V lost 1 base and J 8 bases, leaving 12 bases between the germline ends. The CDR3 is 13 residues long. This CDR3 is CASSLERLGQQYF. The CDR3 DNA reads as TGTGCCAGCAGCTTAGAGAGGCTAGGCCAGCAGTACTTC.

This clone was seen more than once but under ten times. The CDR3 spells CASSQGTVGYNEQFF. The CDR3 nucleotides are TGCGCCAGCAGCCAAGGGACAGTTGGCTACAATGAGCAGTTCTTC. This chain joins TRBV4-3 and TRBJ2-1; D may be TRBD1 (6 bases). Germline lookup yields CDR1 LGHNA and CDR2 YSLEER. V shed 1 base and J shed 3 bases, with 10 bases lying between them. The CDR3 extends over 15 amino acids.

The V call is TRBV10-3, the J call TRBJ2-3; D possibly corresponds to TRBD1 (5 bases). This CDR3 comprises 14 residues. The germline V gene has CDR1 ENHRY and CDR2 SYGVKD. V lost 2 bases and J 2 bases, leaving 8 bases between the germline ends. Here the CDR3 DNA reads TGTGCCATCAGTGAGGGACATCTCACAGATACGCAGTATTTT. Amino acid sequence: CAISEGHLTDTQYF.

V and J are TRBV28 and TRBJ1-2; D perhaps matches TRBD1 (6 bases). This CDR3 spans 14 amino acids. V was cut by 3 bases and J by 4 bases, with 12 bases left in between. Germline CDR1 reads MDHEN; CDR2 reads SYDVKM. CDR3 bases: TGTGCCAGCAGTTTCCGGGACACCATCTATGGCTACACCTTC. This encodes CASSFRDTIYGYTF.

The chain couples TRBV6-1 to TRBJ2-5, with 13 bases aligning to TRBD2. V lost 3 bases, J lost 5 bases, and 3 bases stayed unmatched. Germline lookup yields CDR1 MNHNS and CDR2 SASEGT. CDR3 length: 15 amino acids. Here the CDR3 reads CASSDPGLAGETQYF. The DNA of the CDR3 is TGTGCCAGCAGTGACCCGGGACTAGCGGGGGAGACCCAGTACTTC.

This clone came up once. CDR3 nucleotides: TGTGCCAGCAGCCCTGAAACTAGCGGATACTACGAGCAGTACTTC. This sequence encodes CASSPETSGYYEQYF. This chain uses TRBV5-5 with TRBJ2-7, with 8 bases matching TRBD2. V was clipped by 4 bases and J by 3 bases; unmatched bases: 9. The germline CDR1 and CDR2 sequences are SGHKS and YYEKEE (reference sequence). The CDR3 totals 15 residues.

J is TRBJ2-3 and V is TRBV4-3; D perhaps matches TRBD2 (6 bases). The germline V and J ends were trimmed by 0 bases and 0 bases, with 19 bases remaining between them. CDR3 length: 19 residues. Germline lookup yields CDR1 LGHNA and CDR2 YSLEER. The CDR3 loop is CASSQEPSGVAISTDTQYF. CDR3 DNA: TGCGCCAGCAGCCAAGAACCTTCGGGAGTCGCAATTAGCACAGATACGCAGTATTTT.

The CDR3 sequence: CASSITRTGDGYTF. CDR3 nucleotide sequence: TGTGCCAGCAGCATAACACGGACAGGGGATGGCTACACCTTC. The chain has TRBV11-2 and TRBJ1-2; 9 nucleotides align to TRBD1. CDR1 is SGHAT and CDR2 is FQNNGV in the germline V gene. This CDR3 region has 14 residues. The J segment lost 6 bases and the V segment lost 5 bases, leaving 7 bases of the junction unmatched.

The V gene is TRBV10-3, the J gene TRBJ2-1; TRBD1 aligns across 10 bases. Germline CDR1 ENHRY, CDR2 SYGVKD. The ends lost 5 bases at V and 8 bases at J; junction bases unmatched: 12. There are 16 residues in the CDR3. DNA of the CDR3: TGTGCCATCAGTTGTCCGGGACAGGGGTCCTGCGATGAGCAGTTCTTC. Translation gives CAISCPGQGSCDEQFF.

CDR3 sequence (DNA): TGTGCCAGCAGCTGGAGGGAGGGACGAGGGATGAACACTGAAGCTTTCTTT. This sequence encodes CASSWREGRGMNTEAFF. The chain uses TRBV5-4 and TRBJ1-1, with D possibly matching TRBD1 (5 bases). Germline CDR1 SGHNT, CDR2 YYREEE (reference sequence). The CDR3 length is 17 residues. Trimming removed 3 bases at V and 0 bases at J, with 18 bases between.

This clone was detected a few times. The chain links TRBV19 to TRBJ1-6; tentative D call: TRBD1 (6 bases). V lost 6 bases to trimming and J lost 9 bases, with 12 bases between them. CDR1 and CDR2 from the germline V gene are LNHDA and SQIVND (reference sequence). CDR3 length equals 13 residues. The CDR3: CASSTGMRSPLHF. CDR3 nucleotides: TGTGCCAGTAGCACAGGGATGCGTTCACCCCTCCACTTT.

V is TRBV6-6 and J is TRBJ1-6; TRBD1 matches 8 bases. V lost 5 bases to trimming and J lost 7 bases; unmatched junction nucleotides: 7. The germline V gene encodes CDR1 MNHNY and CDR2 SVGAGI (reference sequence). The CDR3 spans 15 residues. The CDR3 loop is CASSLRTGPNSPLHF. The CDR3 coding sequence is TGTGCCAGCAGTCTTAGGACAGGGCCAAATTCACCCCTCCACTTT.

CDR3 protein: CASSREAETQYF. The DNA for the CDR3 is TGCGCCAGCAGTCGGGAGGCGGAGACCCAGTACTTC. The gene calls are TRBV5-1 and TRBJ2-5; 7 positions agree with TRBD2. Germline V gives CDR1 SGHRS, CDR2 YFSETQ. The CDR3 is 12 residues long. After removal of 5 bases from V and 5 bases from J, the junction contained 3 bases not matched to a gene. The full variable domain, in which reference TRBV5-1 and TRBJ2-5 provide the parts outside the CDR3, is KAGVTQTPRYLIKTRGQQVTLSCSPISGHRSVSWYQQTPGQGLQFLFEYFSETQRNKGNFPGRFSGRQFSNSRSEMNVSTLELGDSALYLCASSREAETQYFGPGTRLLVL.

This clone was found a few times. The chain is built from TRBV2 and TRBJ1-5; TRBD1 agrees at 7 bases. The V gene's germline CDR1 is SNHLY and CDR2 FYNNEI. The CDR3 is 14 amino acids. The J segment lost 6 bases and the V segment lost 10 bases, leaving 12 bases of the junction unmatched. The CDR3 region has the DNA TGTGCCACCCTTCCGGAGGGGGCAGGTCAGCCCCAGCATTTT. Its translation is CATLPEGAGQPQHF.

The chain employs TRBV2 and TRBJ2-2; 7 bases are a match to TRBD1. V dropped 8 bases and J dropped 3; count of bases not matched to a gene: 9. Germline V gene sequence: CDR1 SNHLY, CDR2 FYNNEI. The CDR3 sequence is 15 residues long. CDR3 in amino acids: CASGRDRADTGELFF. The CDR3 nucleotides are TGTGCCAGCGGCCGGGACAGAGCTGACACCGGGGAGCTGTTTTTT.